This TCR beta chain originates from a study of cytomegalovirus exposure and HLA in healthy donors. CDR3 length: 16 amino acids. The germline CDR1 and CDR2 sequences are MNHEY and SMNVEV (reference sequence). V lost 5 bases and J lost 7, with 20 bases in between. The repertoire was sequenced with immunoSEQ multiplex PCR; TCRdb's copy has only in-frame clones and lacks some. The sample holds 200,000 or so clones; roughly 84% are singletons and the top ten take roughly an eighth. The donors were part of the validation cohort, which consisted of under 150 subjects and was separate from the first cohort of 666 subjects.

This receptor was obtained from a woman aged 25 to 39 in good health and CMV-seropositive. The specimen sequenced was PBMCs. The chain links TRBV27 to TRBJ2-2, with D possibly matching TRBD2 (5 bases). CDR3 in amino acids: CASSPLGEKENGELFF. The CDR3 DNA reads TGTGCCAGCAGTCCCCTCGGGGAGAAGGAGAACGGGGAGCTGTTTTTT.